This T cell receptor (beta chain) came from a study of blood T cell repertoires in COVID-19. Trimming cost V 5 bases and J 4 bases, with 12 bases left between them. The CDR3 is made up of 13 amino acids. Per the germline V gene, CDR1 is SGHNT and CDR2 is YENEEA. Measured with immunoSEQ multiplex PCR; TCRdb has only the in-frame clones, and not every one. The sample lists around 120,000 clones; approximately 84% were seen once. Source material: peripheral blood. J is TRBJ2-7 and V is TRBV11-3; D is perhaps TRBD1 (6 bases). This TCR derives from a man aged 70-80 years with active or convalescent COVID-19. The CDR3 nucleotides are TGTGCCAGCAGCCCAGGACAGAAGTACGAGCAGTACTTC. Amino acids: CASSPGQKYEQYF.